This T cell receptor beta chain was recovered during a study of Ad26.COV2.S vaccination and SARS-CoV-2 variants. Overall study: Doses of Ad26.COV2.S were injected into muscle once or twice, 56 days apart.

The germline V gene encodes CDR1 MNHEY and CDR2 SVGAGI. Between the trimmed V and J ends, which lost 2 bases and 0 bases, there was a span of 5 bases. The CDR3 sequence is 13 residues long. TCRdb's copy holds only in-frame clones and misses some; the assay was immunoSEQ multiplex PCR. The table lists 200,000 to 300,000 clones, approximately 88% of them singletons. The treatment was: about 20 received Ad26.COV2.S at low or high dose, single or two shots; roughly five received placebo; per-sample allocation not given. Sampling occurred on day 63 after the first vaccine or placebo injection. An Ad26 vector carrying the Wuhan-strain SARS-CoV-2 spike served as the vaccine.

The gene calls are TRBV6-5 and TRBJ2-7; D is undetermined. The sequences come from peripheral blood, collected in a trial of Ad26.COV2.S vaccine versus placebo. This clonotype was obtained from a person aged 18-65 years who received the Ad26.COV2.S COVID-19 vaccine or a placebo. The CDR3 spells CASSYRASYEQYF. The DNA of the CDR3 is TGTGCCAGCAGTTACAGGGCCTCCTACGAGCAGTACTTC.